A selection of T cell receptor beta chains follows, all from one sample in a study of blood T cell repertoires in COVID-19. This table comes from immunoSEQ multiplex PCR, and its TCRdb copy is limited to in-frame clones, with some not included. The profile covers 150,000 to 200,000 clones, with around 80% appearing a single time and roughly 17% taken by the ten largest. The sample was PBMCs or T cells enriched from blood (not recorded which). The receptors stem from a woman aged 50 to 60 who had recovered from COVID-19. Both conserved end residues are part of each CDR3. A D gene is named only where the DNA matches it firmly. Rows may omit the clone size; those that give it use once, few, many or a size class.

j_gene,abundance,d_gene,v_gene,CDR3aa,CDR3nt
TRBJ2-1,-,TRBD1,TRBV19,CASRVGQGVDEQFF,TGTGCCAGTAGGGTGGGACAGGGGGTTGATGAGCAGTTCTTC
TRBJ2-1,-,TRBD2,TRBV18,CASSLGGGNEQFF,TGTGCCAGCTCACTTGGCGGGGGAAATGAGCAGTTCTTC
TRBJ2-2,many,-,TRBV18,CASSSREGTGELFF,TGTGCCAGCTCATCCCGAGAGGGAACCGGGGAGCTGTTTTTT
TRBJ2-1,-,TRBD2,TRBV28,CASSFYGRANNEQFF,TGTGCCAGCAGTTTCTACGGGAGGGCCAACAATGAGCAGTTCTTC
TRBJ1-2,-,TRBD1,TRBV7-3,CASSSGTAGGYTF,TGTGCCAGCAGCTCTGGGACAGCCGGTGGCTACACCTTC
TRBJ2-2,few,TRBD1,TRBV19,CASSIGQGSTGELFF,TGTGCCAGTAGTATTGGACAGGGGTCCACCGGGGAGCTGTTTTTT
TRBJ2-1,-,-,TRBV7-3,CASSLSRVSANNEQFF,TGTGCCAGCAGCTTAAGTCGAGTGAGCGCCAACAATGAGCAGTTCTTC
TRBJ1-3,-,-,TRBV3-1/TRBV3-2,CASSDPGVGAGNTIYF,TGTGCCAGCAGCGACCCGGGCGTAGGGGCTGGAAACACCATATATTTT
TRBJ1-2,-,-,TRBV7-2,CASSLGEAYGYTF,TGTGCCAGCAGCTTAGGCGAGGCCTATGGCTACACCTTC
TRBJ2-7,-,TRBD1,TRBV3-1/TRBV3-2,CASSQPDRNISYEQYF,TGTGCCAGCAGCCAGCCGGACAGGAATATTTCCTACGAGCAGTACTTC
TRBJ2-1,-,TRBD2,TRBV7-2,CASSLESGGKFF,TGTGCCAGCAGCTTAGAGAGCGGGGGGAAGTTCTTC